Below, 24 T cell receptor beta chains from the same sample are listed, as sequenced in a study of blood T cell repertoires in COVID-19. Profiled with immunoSEQ multiplex PCR; TCRdb holds only in-frame clones, not every one. Among fewer than 250,000 clones, 89% were seen once, and the ten largest hold 6.5%. Sequencing used peripheral blood. Receptors originate from a man aged 55 to 70 who had recovered from COVID-19.

This chain uses TRBV7-8 with TRBJ1-1, with 7 bases identical to TRBD1. Germline assignment: CDR1 SGHVS and CDR2 FQNEAQ. V trimming: 4 bases; J trimming: 1 base; junction bases outside the gene matches: 3. The CDR3 extends over 14 amino acids. The chain's CDR3 is CASSSDRANTEAFF. CDR3 nucleotide sequence: TGTGCCAGCAGCTCCGACAGGGCGAACACTGAAGCTTTCTTT.

This clone was detected only once. The CDR3, as DNA: TGTGCCAGCAGCTTTGAACAGGGAGCGAACACCGGGGAGCTGTTTTTT. It specifies CASSFEQGANTGELFF. This chain links TRBV7-2 with TRBJ2-2; D perhaps matches TRBD1 (6 bases). V gave up 3 bases and J gave up 0 bases, with 11 bases separating them. The germline CDR1 and CDR2 sequences are SGHTA and FQGNSA. The CDR3 extends over 16 amino acids.

The rearrangement links TRBV2 to TRBJ1-5, with D maybe TRBD1 (5 bases). Per the germline V gene, CDR1 is SNHLY and CDR2 is FYNNEI. The length of the CDR3 is 14 residues. V was shortened by 7 bases and J by 6 bases, with 16 bases between the two germline ends. The CDR3 nucleotides are TGTGCCAGCACCGATCGGGGGGTTGGTCAGCCCCAGCATTTT. It codes for CASTDRGVGQPQHF.

The rearrangement joins TRBV9 to TRBJ2-4; D possibly corresponds to TRBD1 (6 bases). V was trimmed by 0 bases and J by 0 bases, leaving 16 bases between them. Germline values: CDR1 SGDLS, CDR2 YYNGEE. The CDR3 runs 18 residues. This CDR3 reads CASSVGWDTHLAKNIQYF. In DNA form, the CDR3 reads TGTGCCAGCAGCGTAGGATGGGACACCCACTTAGCCAAAAACATTCAGTACTTC.

J is TRBJ1-2 and V is TRBV29-1; D is possibly TRBD1 (6 bases). This CDR3 is 15 amino acids long. V lost 0 bases to trimming and J lost 0 bases, with 11 bases between them. In germline, CDR1 is SQVTM, CDR2 ANQGSEA. CDR3 in amino acids: CSVEDSRQANYGYTF. The CDR3 DNA reads as TGCAGCGTTGAAGATAGCAGACAGGCTAACTATGGCTACACCTTC.

The chain employs TRBV6-5 and TRBJ2-7, with TRBD1 matching 8 bases. J lost 2 bases, V lost 5 bases, and 5 bases had no gene match. The CDR3 contains 14 residues. CDR1 is MNHEY, CDR2 SVGAGI, per germline. CDR3 in amino acids: CASSPHRGTYEQYF. CDR3 DNA sequence: TGTGCCAGCAGTCCACACAGGGGGACCTACGAGCAGTACTTC.

The table lists this clone with many counts. The V call is TRBV4-2, the J call TRBJ2-1; 8 bases line up with TRBD1. Germline V CDR1 and CDR2: LGHNA, YNFKEQ. V was clipped by 3 bases and J by 8 bases; unmatched bases: 15. This CDR3 comprises 17 residues. CDR3 sequence reads: CASSQTVDRVVWDEQFF. CDR3 coding DNA: TGTGCCAGCAGCCAGACTGTGGACAGGGTGGTTTGGGATGAGCAGTTCTTC.

The chain uses TRBV24-1 and TRBJ2-1; a possible D gene is TRBD1 (5 bases). The CDR3 has 15 amino acids. V lost 0 bases and J 9 bases, leaving 14 bases between the germline ends. The germline gives CDR1 KGHDR, CDR2 SFDVKD. CDR3: CATSDLLGRVGEQFF. The CDR3 nucleotides are TGTGCCACCAGTGATTTGCTCGGCAGGGTGGGTGAGCAGTTCTTC.

The V call is TRBV4-1, the J call TRBJ2-3, with 7 bases identical to TRBD1. J was trimmed by 0 bases and V by 4 bases; bases with no gene match: 4. The germline V gene has CDR1 MGHRA and CDR2 YSYEKL. CDR3 length: 15 residues. DNA of the CDR3: TGCGCCAGCAGCCCCCGACAGGGCAGCACAGATACGCAGTATTTT. It specifies CASSPRQGSTDTQYF.

J is TRBJ2-3 and V is TRBV19, with TRBD2 matching 8 bases. The CDR3 runs 19 residues. After removal of 4 bases from V and 2 bases from J, the junction contained 17 bases not matched to a gene. Germline CDR1 reads LNHDA; CDR2 reads SQIVND (reference sequence). The CDR3 is CASSKGSSGRATNTDTQYF. In DNA, the CDR3 is TGTGCCAGTAGTAAAGGGTCGAGCGGGAGAGCAACTAACACAGATACGCAGTATTTT.

This clone is a singleton in its sample. CDR3 DNA: TGCGCCAGCTATCACGGACAGCCAAATTCGAACACTGAAGCTTTCTTT. It codes for CASYHGQPNSNTEAFF. The rearrangement joins TRBV5-1 to TRBJ1-1, with D perhaps matching TRBD1 (6 bases). The germline V and J ends were trimmed by 7 bases and 1 base, with 20 bases remaining between them. CDR1 and CDR2 from the germline V gene are SGHRS and YFSETQ. The CDR3 is 16 amino acids.

The rearrangement uses TRBV21-1 and TRBJ1-5; the DNA was not used to check the table's D call, TRBD1. TRBV21-1 is assigned pseudogene status. The CDR3 loop spans 20 amino acids. The CDR3 bases are TGTGCCAGCAGAAGGATGAGGACAGGGGGGTTATTATATAGCAATCAGCCCCAGCATTTT. It codes for CASRRMRTGGLLYSNQPQHF.

This chain uses TRBV28 with TRBJ2-5; TRBD2 matches 14 bases. V shed 4 bases, J shed 2 bases, and the junction held 6 bases outside the gene matches. Germline V gene lookup returns CDR1 MDHEN and CDR2 SYDVKM. The CDR3 contains 17 residues. CDR3 protein: CASSSGLAGVGQETQYF. The CDR3 coding sequence is TGTGCCAGCAGTTCGGGACTAGCGGGAGTAGGTCAAGAGACCCAGTACTTC.

This chain joins TRBV6-5 and TRBJ1-5; no clear D. The germline CDR1 and CDR2 sequences are MNHEY and SVGAGI. There are 13 residues in the CDR3. The V and J ends lost 6 bases and 4 bases respectively, with 10 bases between them. This CDR3 is CASSPSRNQPQHF. Here the CDR3 DNA reads TGTGCCAGCAGCCCCAGTCGAAATCAGCCCCAGCATTTT.

V usage is TRBV18 and J usage is TRBJ2-2, with a possible D match to TRBD2 (6 bases). CDR3 length: 16 residues. The V end was cut by 4 bases, the J end by 0 bases, with 12 bases between. CDR1 KGHSH and CDR2 LQKENI come from the germline V gene. This CDR3 is CASSRVRGTNTGELFF. The CDR3 DNA reads as TGTGCCAGCTCACGGGTGCGGGGTACGAACACCGGGGAGCTGTTTTTT. Looking up the rest from reference TRBV18 and TRBJ2-2 gives the full variable domain: NAGVMQNPRHLVRRRGQEARLRCSPMKGHSHVYWYRQLPEEGLKFMVYLQKENIIDESGMPKERFSAEFPKEGPSILRIQQVVRGDSAAYFCASSRVRGTNTGELFFGEGSRLTVL.

V usage is TRBV27 and J usage is TRBJ1-1, with D possibly matching TRBD1 (5 bases). In germline, CDR1 is MNHEY, CDR2 SMNVEV (reference sequence). The CDR3 covers 11 residues. V lost 6 bases and J lost 6, with 8 bases in between. CDR3 loop: CASSQGSEAFF. In DNA, the CDR3 is TGTGCCAGCAGCCAGGGTTCTGAAGCTTTCTTT.

This sequence joins TRBV5-6 and TRBJ1-6; 9 bases are a match to TRBD1. Trimming cost V 3 bases and J 9 bases; bases outside gene matches: 4. Per the germline V gene, CDR1 is SGHDT and CDR2 is YYEEEE. The CDR3 is made up of 14 amino acids. The chain's CDR3 is CASSWGQGGSPLHF. CDR3 in DNA: TGTGCCAGCAGCTGGGGACAGGGTGGTTCACCCCTCCACTTT.

The chain carries TRBV5-1 and TRBJ2-7, with D possibly matching TRBD1 (6 bases). The CDR3 totals 13 residues. Germline values: CDR1 SGHRS, CDR2 YFSETQ. Trimming removed 5 bases at V and 5 bases at J, with 14 bases between. The CDR3 nucleotides read TGCGCCAGCAGATCAGGGGAACGCAACGAGCAGTACTTC. As protein: CASRSGERNEQYF. Full variable domain (remainder filled in from reference TRBV5-1 and TRBJ2-7): KAGVTQTPRYLIKTRGQQVTLSCSPISGHRSVSWYQQTPGQGLQFLFEYFSETQRNKGNFPGRFSGRQFSNSRSEMNVSTLELGDSALYLCASRSGERNEQYFGPGTRLTVT.

The chain carries TRBV15 and TRBJ2-2; D remains ambiguous. This CDR3 has 14 amino acids. The V gene's germline CDR1 is LNHNV and CDR2 YYDKDF (reference sequence). The ends were cut back, 5 bases at V and 7 bases at J, with 14 bases in the middle. This chain's CDR3 is CATSFEASRGELFF. The CDR3 DNA follows: TGTGCCACCAGCTTCGAGGCGAGTCGCGGGGAGCTGTTTTTT.

The chain couples TRBV7-9 to TRBJ2-2; D perhaps matches TRBD1 (5 bases). V gave up 4 bases and J gave up 7 bases, with 19 bases separating them. In germline, CDR1 is SEHNR, CDR2 FQNEAQ (reference sequence). This CDR3 is built from 16 residues. In DNA, the CDR3 is TGTGCCAGCAGCTCCGACCTAAGGGGATTGGTCGGGGAGCTGTTTTTT. Encoded protein: CASSSDLRGLVGELFF.

This sequence joins TRBV18 and TRBJ1-2; perhaps TRBD1 as D (5 bases). The CDR3 runs to 15 residues. Germline V gives CDR1 KGHSH, CDR2 LQKENI. Trimming left V 0 bases short and J 1 base short, with 9 bases between. The CDR3 nucleotides read TGTGCCAGCTCACCACCGTCGACAGTTAACTATGGCTACACCTTC. Amino acid sequence: CASSPPSTVNYGYTF. Full variable domain (remainder filled in from reference TRBV18 and TRBJ1-2): NAGVMQNPRHLVRRRGQEARLRCSPMKGHSHVYWYRQLPEEGLKFMVYLQKENIIDESGMPKERFSAEFPKEGPSILRIQQVVRGDSAAYFCASSPPSTVNYGYTFGSGTRLTVV.

The chain uses TRBV15 and TRBJ2-1, with 7 bases aligning to TRBD2. Losses at the gene ends were 0 bases for V and 0 bases for J; bases not matched to a gene: 8. Per germline, CDR1 LNHNV and CDR2 YYDKDF (reference sequence). The CDR3 totals 18 residues. Here the CDR3 reads CATSREGRESFSYNEQFF. The CDR3 nucleotides are TGTGCCACCAGCAGAGAGGGGAGGGAGAGCTTCTCCTACAATGAGCAGTTCTTC.

The chain joins TRBV5-1 to TRBJ2-2; TRBD2 aligns across 10 bases. This CDR3 is built from 16 residues. The germline V gene encodes CDR1 SGHRS and CDR2 YFSETQ. Trimming took 5 bases from V and 2 from J; bases not matched to a gene: 6. CDR3 in amino acids: CASSSGLAINTGELFF. The CDR3 nucleotides are TGCGCCAGCAGTTCGGGACTAGCGATAAACACCGGGGAGCTGTTTTTT. Drawing the rest from reference TRBV5-1 and TRBJ2-2, the complete variable domain is KAGVTQTPRYLIKTRGQQVTLSCSPISGHRSVSWYQQTPGQGLQFLFEYFSETQRNKGNFPGRFSGRQFSNSRSEMNVSTLELGDSALYLCASSSGLAINTGELFFGEGSRLTVL.

This clone was detected once. V and J are TRBV7-3 and TRBJ1-2; 9 bases align to TRBD1. V gave up 4 bases and J gave up 1 base; unmatched junction bases: 4. Germline CDR1 reads SGHTA; CDR2 reads FQGTGA. The CDR3 is made up of 15 amino acids. CDR3 bases: TGTGCCAGCAGCTCGACAGGGGGTCTTAACTATGGCTACACCTTC. Translated, it gives CASSSTGGLNYGYTF.